These 18 T cell receptor beta chains share one sample of origin, sequenced in a study of neurological immune-mediated disorders. TCRdb ran MiXCR on the 5' RACE reads and lists one entry per CDR3 protein. Of approximately 16,000 distinct CDR3 sequences in the sample, approximately 8.8% were seen once. The sample taken for sequencing was CD8+ T cells from blood. These receptors came from a man aged 45-65 years in good health.

This clonotype was seen ten or more times. The chain employs TRBV10-3 and TRBJ2-3; 9 nucleotides match TRBD1. J lost 4 bases, V lost 6 bases, and 5 bases had no gene match. Germline CDR1 reads ENHRY; CDR2 reads SYGVKD. This CDR3 contains 14 residues. The CDR3 DNA is TGTGCCATCAGCCGGGACAGGGCCTCAGATACGCAGTATTTT. Its translation is CAISRDRASDTQYF.

This clonotype was counted at least ten times. The chain carries TRBV28 and TRBJ2-3; the match to TRBD2 covers 7 bases. The CDR3 covers 14 residues. V was pared by 5 bases and J by 1 base, with 3 bases of the junction left unmatched. CDR1 MDHEN and CDR2 SYDVKM come from the germline V gene. In nucleotides, the CDR3 is TGTGCCAGCAGTGGGGGGGGTGGCACAGATACGCAGTATTTT. Translating gives CASSGGGGTDTQYF.

This clonotype was found many times. The chain recombines TRBV28 with TRBJ2-5; TRBD1 is a possible D gene (5 bases). Trimming removed 6 bases from V and 1 base from J, with 15 bases in between. This CDR3 region has 15 residues. CDR1 is MDHEN and CDR2 is SYDVKM in the germline V gene. In DNA, the CDR3 is TGTGCCAGCAGACGACGCAGGGTGTCCCAAGAGACCCAGTACTTC. It codes for CASRRRRVSQETQYF.

This clonotype came up many times. This chain uses TRBV7-9 with TRBJ1-1; D remains ambiguous. The ends were cut back, 5 bases at V and 1 base at J, with 8 bases in the middle. This CDR3 is 13 amino acids long. Germline loops: CDR1 SEHNR, CDR2 FQNEAQ (reference sequence). The CDR3 region has the DNA TGTGCCAGCAGCCCTCTACCGAACACTGAAGCTTTCTTT. It yields the protein CASSPLPNTEAFF. Looking up the rest from reference TRBV7-9 and TRBJ1-1 gives the full variable domain: DTGVSQNPRHKITKRGQNVTFRCDPISEHNRLYWYRQTLGQGPEFLTYFQNEAQLEKSRLLSDRFSAERPKGSFSTLEIQRTEQGDSAMYLCASSPLPNTEAFFGQGTRLTVV.

This clonotype was seen only a few times. The V call is TRBV5-1, the J call TRBJ1-1; a weak D match, TRBD1 (5 bases). The CDR3 spans 15 residues. V was pared by 0 bases and J by 1 base, with 10 bases between. Per germline, CDR1 SGHRS and CDR2 YFSETQ. CDR3 sequence: CASSLVATGNTEAFF. DNA for the CDR3: TGCGCCAGCAGCTTGGTCGCTACAGGGAACACTGAAGCTTTCTTT.

This clonotype has a count of ten or more. This chain joins TRBV7-2 and TRBJ2-1, with D possibly TRBD1 on 6 matching bases. Trimming removed 4 bases from V and 4 bases from J, with 14 bases in between. From germline, CDR1 is SGHTA and CDR2 FQGNSA. CDR3 size: 15 residues. CDR3 sequence reads: CASSSRRDIYNEQFF. CDR3 DNA sequence: TGTGCCAGCAGCTCTCGCCGGGACATTTACAATGAGCAGTTCTTC. Full variable domain (outside the CDR3, taken from reference TRBV7-2 and TRBJ2-1): GAGVSQSPSNKVTEKGKDVELRCDPISGHTALYWYRQSLGQGLEFLIYFQGNSAPDKSGLPSDRFSAERTGGSVSTLTIQRTQQEDSAVYLCASSSRRDIYNEQFFGPGTRLTVL.

The sample holds many counts of this clonotype. The rearrangement uses TRBV6-4 and TRBJ2-3, with 8 bases lining up with TRBD2. CDR1 and CDR2 (germline): MRHNA, SNTAGT. The CDR3 length is 15 residues. Trimming at V came to 8 bases and at J to 6 bases, leaving 13 bases not matched to a gene. CDR3 in DNA: TGTGCCAGCGGCGCGACTAGCGATGGAACGGATACGCAGTATTTT. As protein: CASGATSDGTDTQYF.

This clonotype was counted ten times or more. In DNA, the CDR3 is TGTGCCAGCAGTTACGGTCGGGGGACAGATACGCAGTATTTT. Translating gives CASSYGRGTDTQYF. This chain links TRBV6-5 with TRBJ2-3, with D possibly matching TRBD2 (6 bases). Per germline, CDR1 MNHEY and CDR2 SVGAGI. The CDR3 is 14 amino acids. V lost 2 bases and J 3 bases, leaving 9 bases between the germline ends.

This clonotype occurred many times. The chain links TRBV6-2 or TRBV6-3 to TRBJ1-2, with a tentative D call TRBD1 (6 bases). Germline values: CDR1 MNHEY, CDR2 SVGEGT. The CDR3 totals 15 residues. V gave up 0 bases and J gave up 8 bases, with 16 bases separating them. The CDR3 spells CASSYSGVGGDGYTF. In DNA form, the CDR3 reads TGTGCCAGCAGTTACTCTGGAGTCGGGGGCGACGGCTACACCTTC.

This clonotype was picked up many times. This chain joins TRBV28 and TRBJ2-7; the match to TRBD1 covers 10 bases. The CDR3 loop spans 15 amino acids. Germline CDR1 reads MDHEN; CDR2 reads SYDVKM. J was trimmed by 2 bases and V by 5 bases; bases with no gene match: 6. CDR3 bases: TGTGCCAGCAGTCACCGGGACAGGGGCCCCTACGAGCAGTACTTC. Encoded protein: CASSHRDRGPYEQYF.

A note on this clonotype: Relative to the germline gene, one junction end is altered; a read error may explain this. V usage is TRBV2 and J usage is TRBJ2-3; D may be TRBD1 or TRBD2 (6 bases each). The CDR3 contains 16 residues. CDR1 SNHLY and CDR2 FYNNEI come from the germline V gene. In DNA, the CDR3 is TGTGCCAGCAGGCAACCCAGGGGAGGTAGCACAGATACACAGTATTTT. Translating gives CASRQPRGGSTDTQYF.

This clonotype has at least ten counts. CDR3 bases: TGCAGCGTTGACGCAACCCGCTGGATGTCCTACAATGAGCAGTTCTTC. It specifies CSVDATRWMSYNEQFF. V and J are TRBV29-1 and TRBJ2-1, with D unresolved. Germline CDR1 reads SQVTM; CDR2 reads ANQGSEA. V lost 3 bases, J lost 1 base, and 16 bases lay in between. CDR3 length equals 16 residues.

This clonotype came up many times. The rearrangement uses TRBV21-1 and TRBJ2-7; the table's D gene call, TRBD1, was not cross checked with the DNA. TRBV21-1 is noted as a pseudogene. The CDR3 length is 12 residues. The CDR3 region is CASSKNRDEQYF. CDR3 in DNA: TGTGCCAGCAGCAAAAACAGGGACGAGCAGTACTTC.

Notes on this clonotype: A much bigger clone sits one base away, suggesting this may be a read error. The J gene is TRBJ2-5, the V gene TRBV6-6; D not resolved. The CDR3 is 14 residues long. CDR1 and CDR2 (germline): MNHNY, SVGAGI (reference sequence). The CDR3 protein is CASSYVPFQDTQYF. The CDR3 DNA is TGTGCCAGCAGTTACGTTCCTTTTCAAGATACCCAGTACTTC.

The rearrangement links TRBV4-1 to TRBJ2-7, with a tentative D call TRBD2 (6 bases). Between the trimmed V and J ends, which lost 7 bases and 2 bases, there was a span of 15 bases. The CDR3 has 14 residues. Germline CDR1 and CDR2: MGHRA and YSYEKL. The CDR3 region has the DNA TGCGCCAGCATCCCGCCGGGACTCCCCTACGAGCAGTACTTC. This codes for CASIPPGLPYEQYF.

Many counts were recorded for this clonotype. The chain combines TRBV4-1 with TRBJ1-4, with a tentative D call TRBD1 (6 bases). Germline CDR1 is MGHRA and CDR2 is YSYEKL. This CDR3 contains 16 residues. V lost 0 bases to trimming and J lost 8 bases, with 16 bases between them. The CDR3 protein is CASSQDIGGWREKLFF. In nucleotides, the CDR3 is TGCGCCAGCAGCCAAGATATAGGGGGGTGGAGGGAAAAACTGTTTTTT.

This clonotype was seen many times. The chain combines TRBV3-1 with TRBJ2-3; no clear D gene. The germline V gene encodes CDR1 LGHDT and CDR2 YNNKEL (reference sequence). Trimming cost V 0 bases and J 0 bases, with 10 bases left between them. The length of the CDR3 is 16 residues. The CDR3 sequence: CASSQERAWSTDTQYF. CDR3 DNA sequence: TGTGCCAGCAGCCAAGAACGGGCTTGGAGCACAGATACGCAGTATTTT.

This clonotype was recorded at least ten times. The chain recombines TRBV10-3 with TRBJ2-7; possible D gene TRBD1, 6 bases. This CDR3 region has 14 residues. V lost 4 bases, J lost 0 bases, and 10 bases lay in between. Germline V gene data show CDR1 as ENHRY and CDR2 as SYGVKD. CDR3 amino acids: CAISAGTLSYEQYF. The CDR3 nucleotides read TGTGCCATCAGTGCCGGGACACTCTCCTACGAGCAGTACTTC.